The present TCR beta chain was sequenced within a study of technical replicates of blood from a handful of donors. The data were produced by immunoSEQ multiplex PCR, yet TCRdb's version contains in-frame clones alone and is incomplete. The sample holds about 59,000 clones, roughly 93% seen once. This CDR3 contains 15 residues. V lost 2 bases and J 6 bases, leaving 11 bases between the germline ends. In germline, CDR1 is MNHEY, CDR2 SMNVEV (reference sequence). The clonotype comes from a human donor in good health. Some clones in this sample may be carry-over from other donors' samples. Sequencing was carried out using PBMCs. This sequence joins TRBV27 and TRBJ1-6; D is perhaps TRBD1 (5 bases). The DNA of the CDR3 is TGTGCCAGCAGTTTAATCGACAGCACTAATTCACCCCTCCACTTT. Protein product: CASSLIDSTNSPLHF.